The 32 T cell receptor beta chains reported below all come from one sample, sequenced in a study of T-cell memory formation after mild COVID-19. TCRdb itself ran the 5' RACE reads through MiXCR, one entry per CDR3 protein. The table has 550,000 to 700,000 distinct CDR3 sequences, approximately 15% seen once. Sequenced: PBMCs or a T cell subset sorted from them (not recorded which). Receptors were obtained from an adult woman who had mild COVID-19 (a few samples of this study predate the infection). Cell type and time point are not known.

This clonotype was recorded at least ten times. The J gene is TRBJ1-1, the V gene TRBV11-2, with D unresolved. Trimming removed 5 bases from V and 0 bases from J, with 10 bases in between. CDR3 length: 14 residues. Germline V CDR1 and CDR2: SGHAT, FQNNGV. The CDR3 coding sequence is TGTGCCAGCAGCGCTAGTAGCGTGAACACTGAAGCTTTCTTT. Protein sequence: CASSASSVNTEAFF.

This clonotype turned up a few times. J is TRBJ1-1 and V is TRBV4-1, with a possible D match to TRBD1 (5 bases). The CDR3 has 14 residues. The germline CDR1 and CDR2 sequences are MGHRA and YSYEKL. V was pared by 5 bases and J by 1 base, with 11 bases between. The CDR3: CASSKGFSNTEAFF. CDR3 bases: TGCGCCAGCAGCAAGGGGTTTTCGAACACTGAAGCTTTCTTT.

This clonotype occurred many times. The V gene is TRBV20-1, the J gene TRBJ1-2; D is unclear. The V gene's germline CDR1 is DFQATT and CDR2 SNEGSKA (reference sequence). The length of the CDR3 is 14 residues. Trimming stripped 3 bases from V and 4 bases from J, with 15 bases between. In nucleotides, the CDR3 is TGCAGTGCTAGTCCCCAGGACGGCCTCTATGGCTACACCTTC. Protein sequence: CSASPQDGLYGYTF.

In the case of this clonotype: A much larger clone is a single base away; this may be a read error. The rearrangement links TRBV20-1 to TRBJ2-7, with a tentative D call TRBD2 (6 bases). CDR3 length: 14 residues. Trimming pared 0 bases from V and 2 bases from J, leaving 11 bases between. Germline V gene data show CDR1 as DFQATT and CDR2 as SNEGSKA (reference sequence). This chain's CDR3 is CSAREGSGPYEQYF. The CDR3 coding sequence is TGCAGTGCTAGAGAGGGGAGCGGGCCCTACGAGCAGTACTTC.

The rearrangement links TRBV6-6 to TRBJ2-1, with TRBD1 matching 8 bases. The V gene end was trimmed by 7 bases and the J gene end by 7 bases; junction bases not matched to a gene: 12. The CDR3 loop spans 15 amino acids. The V gene's germline CDR1 is MNHNY and CDR2 SVGAGI (reference sequence). The CDR3: CASTRPGGAGNEQFF. The CDR3 DNA reads TGTGCCAGCACCCGCCCAGGGGGCGCGGGTAATGAGCAGTTCTTC.

This clonotype was seen more than once but under ten times. The V and J genes are TRBV18 and TRBJ2-7, with D perhaps TRBD2 (6 bases). Trimming left V 1 base short and J 6 bases short, with 10 bases between. The CDR3 runs to 13 residues. Per germline, CDR1 KGHSH and CDR2 LQKENI. The CDR3 coding sequence is TGTGCCAGCTCACCACTAGGGACTCTCGAGCAGTACTTC. Amino acids: CASSPLGTLEQYF.

The chain joins TRBV10-3 to TRBJ2-7; maybe TRBD2 (6 bases). The CDR3 runs to 15 residues. The ends were cut back, 3 bases at V and 2 bases at J, with 14 bases in the middle. CDR1 is ENHRY and CDR2 is SYGVKD in the germline V gene. This chain's CDR3 is CAISDTGTETYEQYF. The CDR3 DNA is TGTGCCATCAGTGATACCGGGACTGAGACCTACGAGCAGTACTTC.

This clonotype was seen a few times. The CDR3 reads CSARVSWIPSGGPGEDEQFF. As DNA, the CDR3 is TGCAGTGCTAGAGTCAGCTGGATCCCTAGCGGGGGGCCAGGGGAGGATGAGCAGTTCTTC. The gene calls are TRBV20-1 and TRBJ2-1; 11 positions match TRBD2. The length of the CDR3 is 20 residues. Losses at the gene ends were 1 base for V and 8 bases for J; bases not matched to a gene: 22. The V gene's germline CDR1 is DFQATT and CDR2 SNEGSKA (reference sequence).

This chain connects TRBV19 to TRBJ1-1; 12 bases align to TRBD1. The V and J ends lost 10 bases and 3 bases, in that order; junction bases with no gene match: 6. The germline V gene encodes CDR1 LNHDA and CDR2 SQIVND (reference sequence). CDR3 length: 14 residues. Here the CDR3 reads CATRGTGGYTEAFF. The CDR3 nucleotides read TGTGCCACGCGGGGGACAGGGGGCTACACTGAAGCTTTCTTT. Variable domain in full (rest from reference TRBV19 and TRBJ1-1): DGGITQSPKYLFRKEGQNVTLSCEQNLNHDAMYWYRQDPGQGLRLIYYSQIVNDFQKGDIAEGYSVSREKKESFPLTVTSAQKNPTAFYLCATRGTGGYTEAFFGQGTRLTVV.

The chain recombines TRBV27 with TRBJ1-1; D ambiguous. The germline CDR1 and CDR2 sequences are MNHEY and SMNVEV (reference sequence). Trimming took off 4 bases at V and 5 bases at J, with 11 bases between the two ends. CDR3 length equals 13 residues. The chain's CDR3 is CASSSTWWTEAFF. In nucleotides, the CDR3 is TGTGCCAGCAGTTCGACGTGGTGGACTGAAGCTTTCTTT.

This clonotype turned up a few times. The chain combines TRBV2 with TRBJ2-7; no firm D call. Trimming left V 6 bases short and J 5 bases short, with 14 bases between. The germline CDR1 and CDR2 sequences are SNHLY and FYNNEI. The CDR3 covers 13 residues. CDR3 sequence: CASSDLINNEQYF. Written as DNA, the CDR3 is TGTGCCAGCAGCGACCTCATAAATAACGAGCAGTACTTC. Drawing the rest from reference TRBV2 and TRBJ2-7, the complete variable domain is EPEVTQTPSHQVTQMGQEVILRCVPISNHLYFYWYRQILGQKVEFLVSFYNNEISEKSEIFDDQFSVERPDGSNFTLKIRSTKLEDSAMYFCASSDLINNEQYFGPGTRLTVT.

In this sample, this clonotype turned up a few times. The chain uses TRBV9 and TRBJ2-1; perhaps TRBD2 as D (5 bases). The germline V and J ends were trimmed by 1 base and 2 bases, with 7 bases remaining between them. From germline, CDR1 is SGDLS and CDR2 YYNGEE. The CDR3 extends over 14 amino acids. The CDR3 DNA is TGTGCCAGCAGCGTAAGCGGAACCTACAATGAGCAGTTCTTC. It yields the protein CASSVSGTYNEQFF.

This clonotype has just a few counts. The chain couples TRBV25-1 to TRBJ1-6, with no clear D. Germline assignment: CDR1 MGHDK and CDR2 SYGVNS. Between the trimmed V and J ends, which lost 2 bases and 10 bases, there was a span of 9 bases. The length of the CDR3 is 13 residues. For the CDR3, the DNA is TGTGCCAGCAGTGAACGATGGCGCTCACCCCTCCACTTT. It codes for CASSERWRSPLHF.

This clonotype showed up just a few times. The chain links TRBV5-6 to TRBJ2-3, with no clear D. The germline CDR1 and CDR2 sequences are SGHDT and YYEEEE. The CDR3 is 14 amino acids. Deletions cut 5 bases from V and 0 bases from J, with 10 bases between. The chain's CDR3 is CASSPVRSTDTQYF. The CDR3 region has the DNA TGTGCCAGCAGTCCAGTTAGGAGCACAGATACGCAGTATTTT.

This clonotype has more than one count but fewer than ten. The rearrangement links TRBV12-3 or TRBV12-4 to TRBJ2-7; 13 bases fit TRBD2. The junction had 3 bases not matched to a gene; V was cut back by 4 bases and J by 3 bases. CDR3 length: 15 amino acids. CDR3 DNA: TGTGCCAGCAGTTCGACTAGCGGGGGGATCTACGAGCAGTACTTC. Its protein is CASSSTSGGIYEQYF.

This clonotype has a handful of counts. The chain joins TRBV7-2 to TRBJ2-2; D is unclear. Trimming stripped 3 bases from V and 1 base from J, with 9 bases between. The germline V gene encodes CDR1 SGHTA and CDR2 FQGNSA. The CDR3 covers 15 residues. The CDR3 protein is CASSFRLRNTGELFF. The CDR3 nucleotides read TGTGCCAGCAGCTTTAGGTTGCGGAACACCGGGGAGCTGTTTTTT.

This clonotype was detected many times. The chain carries TRBV20-1 and TRBJ2-1; TRBD1 aligns across 7 bases. CDR1 DFQATT and CDR2 SNEGSKA come from the germline V gene (reference sequence). The length of the CDR3 is 14 residues. V lost 3 bases and J lost 3; bases outside the gene matches: 5. CDR3 region: CSAREGTDYNEQFF. CDR3 nucleotide sequence: TGCAGTGCTAGGGAAGGGACAGACTACAATGAGCAGTTCTTC.

This chain uses TRBV6-1 with TRBJ2-2; D is perhaps TRBD1 (6 bases). Germline assignment: CDR1 MNHNS and CDR2 SASEGT. The CDR3 covers 14 residues. V was shortened by 8 bases and J by 3 bases, with 13 bases between the two germline ends. CDR3 nucleotides: TGTGCCAGCCAAGGGGGATTTGACACCGGGGAGCTGTTTTTT. Translating it yields CASQGGFDTGELFF.

This clonotype was seen more than once but under ten times. The chain couples TRBV25-1 to TRBJ2-3; 7 positions agree with TRBD2. CDR1 is MGHDK, CDR2 SYGVNS, per germline. The CDR3 consists of 13 residues. V was pared by 6 bases and J by 6 bases, with 6 bases of the junction left unmatched. In nucleotides, the CDR3 is TGTGCCAGCAGAGGGAGGGCCGGGGATACGCAGTATTTT. It encodes CASRGRAGDTQYF.

This clonotype came up a few times. The chain joins TRBV5-1 to TRBJ1-2; the D is unclear. Trimming cost V 0 bases and J 4 bases, with 10 bases left between them. There are 14 residues in the CDR3. CDR1 and CDR2 from the germline V gene are SGHRS and YFSETQ. The CDR3 spells CASSLDGSPYGYTF. The DNA for the CDR3 is TGCGCCAGCAGCTTGGATGGGAGTCCCTATGGCTACACCTTC. Together with reference TRBV5-1 and TRBJ1-2, the CDR3 gives the full variable domain: KAGVTQTPRYLIKTRGQQVTLSCSPISGHRSVSWYQQTPGQGLQFLFEYFSETQRNKGNFPGRFSGRQFSNSRSEMNVSTLELGDSALYLCASSLDGSPYGYTFGSGTRLTVV.

The chain links TRBV4-1 to TRBJ1-2, with D unclear. The length of the CDR3 is 13 residues. Trimming pared 0 bases from V and 8 bases from J, leaving 10 bases between. Germline CDR1 MGHRA, CDR2 YSYEKL. CDR3 nucleotide sequence: TGCGCCAGCAGCCAAGAGCCAGCGTTCGGCTACACCTTC. This codes for CASSQEPAFGYTF.

This clonotype was seen a handful of times. The J gene is TRBJ2-3, the V gene TRBV6-2 or TRBV6-3; unclear D gene. The germline V gene has CDR1 MNHEY and CDR2 SVGEGT. This CDR3 contains 13 residues. Deletions cut 3 bases from V and 0 bases from J, with 4 bases between. CDR3 nucleotide sequence: TGTGCCAGCAGTTATTGGAGCACAGATACGCAGTATTTT. Protein: CASSYWSTDTQYF.

This clonotype has a handful of counts. This chain links TRBV4-1 with TRBJ1-2; 7 nucleotides align to TRBD1. The CDR3 length is 15 residues. Germline V CDR1 and CDR2: MGHRA, YSYEKL. The J segment lost 7 bases and the V segment lost 8 bases, leaving 16 bases of the junction unmatched. In nucleotides, the CDR3 is TGCGCCAGCTCACCCCTGACAGGGAGAAGAGGTGGCTACACCTTC. Encoded protein: CASSPLTGRRGGYTF.

V and J are TRBV7-2 and TRBJ1-1; the D is unclear. The CDR3 runs to 13 residues. Germline assignment: CDR1 SGHTA and CDR2 FQGNSA. Trimming removed 6 bases from V and 4 bases from J, with 12 bases in between. CDR3: CASSSDGGTEAFF. Written as DNA, the CDR3 is TGTGCCAGCAGTTCGGACGGCGGCACTGAAGCTTTCTTT.

This clonotype was counted ten times or more. The gene calls are TRBV5-1 and TRBJ1-2, with 8 bases matching TRBD1. V dropped 3 bases and J dropped 2; count of bases not matched to a gene: 3. Germline CDR1 SGHRS, CDR2 YFSETQ. This CDR3 has 14 amino acids. The CDR3 sequence is CASSSTGGNYGYTF. In DNA, the CDR3 is TGCGCCAGCAGCTCCACAGGGGGAAACTATGGCTACACCTTC.

This clonotype was seen ten or more times. V and J are TRBV4-2 and TRBJ2-3; 11 bases line up with TRBD1. The germline gives CDR1 LGHNA, CDR2 YNFKEQ. This CDR3 is 13 amino acids long. V was pared by 0 bases and J by 15 bases, with 5 bases of the junction left unmatched. The CDR3 is CASSQDAGTGGYF. CDR3 in DNA: TGTGCCAGCAGCCAAGACGCCGGGACAGGGGGATATTTT.

This clonotype was counted a few times. The chain joins TRBV7-9 to TRBJ2-4; 8 bases agree with TRBD2. Germline V CDR1 and CDR2: SEHNR, FQNEAQ (reference sequence). The V gene end was trimmed by 10 bases and the J gene end by 3 bases; junction bases not matched to a gene: 5. The CDR3 has 13 residues. The CDR3 sequence: CATAGVDKNIQYF. Here the CDR3 DNA reads TGTGCCACAGCGGGAGTCGACAAAAACATTCAGTACTTC.

The V and J genes are TRBV9 and TRBJ1-1; D may be TRBD1 (5 bases). The CDR3 runs to 16 residues. V was clipped by 3 bases and J by 1 base, with 16 bases between them. Germline CDR1 is SGDLS and CDR2 is YYNGEE. This CDR3 reads CASSGGEGLTNTEAFF. CDR3 DNA: TGTGCCAGCAGCGGAGGGGAGGGGCTAACGAACACTGAAGCTTTCTTT.

V gene TRBV20-1 combines with J gene TRBJ2-3; TRBD2 matches at 9 bases. Germline lookup yields CDR1 DFQATT and CDR2 SNEGSKA (reference sequence). Unmatched junction bases numbered 17, after V lost 6 bases and J lost 4 bases. The CDR3 covers 17 residues. Here the CDR3 reads CSANWLAGISRSDTQYF. CDR3 bases: TGCAGTGCCAACTGGCTAGCGGGAATATCTAGGTCAGATACGCAGTATTTT.

The rearrangement uses TRBV4-3 and TRBJ2-7, with 10 bases aligning to TRBD2. Germline CDR1 reads LGHNA; CDR2 reads YSLEER. The CDR3 is made up of 16 amino acids. The V and J ends lost 0 bases and 4 bases, in that order; junction bases with no gene match: 6. Here the CDR3 reads CASSQDTAGGRYEQYF. The CDR3, as DNA: TGCGCCAGCAGCCAAGATACAGCGGGAGGGCGGTACGAGCAGTACTTC.

This clonotype has just a few counts. V usage is TRBV6-2 or TRBV6-3 and J usage is TRBJ2-2, with D perhaps matching TRBD1 (7 bases). V lost 5 bases and J lost 4, with 20 bases in between. The CDR3 loop spans 17 amino acids. The V gene's germline CDR1 is MNHEY and CDR2 SVGEGT. The CDR3 nucleotides read TGTGCCAGCAGTAGAGACAGGGAGGCTTCCAGCACCGGGGAGCTGTTTTTT. This gives the protein CASSRDREASSTGELFF.

This chain connects TRBV29-1 to TRBJ1-4, with 9 bases identical to TRBD1. The CDR3 extends over 13 amino acids. CDR1 and CDR2 from the germline V gene are SQVTM and ANQGSEA. The V gene end was trimmed by 7 bases and the J gene end by 7 bases; junction bases not matched to a gene: 7. CDR3 sequence reads: CSASDRGSEKLFF. CDR3 in DNA: TGCAGCGCCTCGGACAGGGGTTCTGAAAAACTGTTTTTT.